The 18 T cell receptor beta chains below were found in one sample sequenced in a study of regulatory T cells in long-lasting Graves disease. The authors built TCR beta libraries using iRepertoire HTBI primers and Arm-PCR of CDR3 regions. One entry per CDR3 protein results from TCRdb running MiXCR on the multiplex PCR reads. The sample has roughly 430,000 distinct CDR3 sequences; roughly 15% are singletons. Time point reported: newly diagnosed GD, antithyroid drugs for less than 3 months. PBMC RNA was the source of the TCR library. The same sample was also studied in work on T cells in Graves' hyperthyroidism and ophthalmopathy.

Specimen: peripheral blood mononuclear cells (PBMCs), collected at new diagnosis, from a patient treated with antithyroid drugs. The receptors derive from a woman in her 30s with Graves disease.

This clonotype turned up a few times. This chain joins TRBV7-9 and TRBJ2-4; D possibly corresponds to TRBD2 (6 bases). Deletions cut 5 bases from V and 1 base from J, with 15 bases between. CDR1 and CDR2 from the germline V gene are SEHNR and FQNEAQ (reference sequence). CDR3 size: 16 residues. The CDR3 DNA sequence: TGTGCCAGCAGCCAAGACAGCCGGGGGGCCAAAAACATTCAGTACTTC. Encoded protein: CASSQDSRGAKNIQYF.

This clonotype was recorded many times. The chain carries TRBV12-3 or TRBV12-4 and TRBJ1-2, with D possibly TRBD1 on 5 matching bases. Deletions cut 3 bases from V and 4 bases from J, with 9 bases between. The CDR3 loop spans 13 amino acids. The CDR3 protein is CASSFGDLYGYTF. In DNA form, the CDR3 reads TGTGCCAGCAGTTTTGGGGACCTCTATGGCTACACCTTC.

The sample holds many counts of this clonotype. V usage is TRBV7-9 and J usage is TRBJ2-1; maybe TRBD1 (6 bases). Looked up from germline, CDR1 is SEHNR and CDR2 is FQNEAQ (reference sequence). The CDR3 extends over 13 amino acids. Trimming removed 11 bases from V and 9 bases from J, with 20 bases in between. In nucleotides, the CDR3 is TGTGCCGCCACAGCCACCCGAGGGGGTGAGCAGTTCTTC. Its protein product is CAATATRGGEQFF.

The J gene is TRBJ1-5, the V gene TRBV28; D uncertain. CDR1 MDHEN and CDR2 SYDVKM come from the germline V gene. This CDR3 has 13 residues. Trimming left V 10 bases short and J 3 bases short, with 13 bases between. The CDR3 protein is CATLFGFNQPQHF. The CDR3 DNA follows: TGTGCCACCCTGTTCGGCTTCAATCAGCCCCAGCATTTT.

This clonotype showed up many times. The chain joins TRBV30 to TRBJ1-6; D is undetermined. V was pared by 0 bases and J by 2 bases, with 8 bases between. The CDR3 is 15 amino acids. Germline V gene data show CDR1 as GTSNPN and CDR2 as SVGIG (reference sequence). CDR3: CAWSVGDPYNSPLHF. For the CDR3, the DNA is TGTGCCTGGAGTGTGGGCGACCCCTATAATTCACCCCTCCACTTT.

This clonotype turned up a few times. This chain uses TRBV4-1 with TRBJ1-1; D possibly corresponds to TRBD1 (5 bases). V lost 3 bases to trimming and J lost 1 base, with 12 bases between them. This CDR3 has 15 amino acids. Germline V gives CDR1 MGHRA, CDR2 YSYEKL. In DNA, the CDR3 is TGCGCCAGCAGCCATGAGGACACACCGAACACTGAAGCTTTCTTT. The encoded protein is CASSHEDTPNTEAFF.

This rearrangement joins TRBV20-1 to TRBJ2-2; 9 nucleotides align to TRBD2. CDR3 size: 17 residues. The V and J ends lost 4 bases and 2 bases, in that order; junction bases with no gene match: 11. CDR1 is DFQATT, CDR2 SNEGSKA, per germline (reference sequence). CDR3 in DNA: TGCAGTGCTACAAGATATAGCGGGAGAATCAACACCGGGGAGCTGTTTTTT. It specifies CSATRYSGRINTGELFF.

The chain links TRBV6-2 or TRBV6-3 to TRBJ2-3, with 11 nucleotides matching TRBD1. The trim removed 2 bases at V and 5 bases at J, leaving 6 bases unmatched. The CDR3 loop spans 16 amino acids. Germline V gene data show CDR1 as MNHEY and CDR2 as SVGEGT. The CDR3 protein is CASSYPGQGAKDTQYF. The CDR3, as DNA: TGTGCCAGCAGTTACCCAGGACAGGGGGCGAAAGATACGCAGTATTTT.

At least ten counts were recorded for this clonotype. The rearrangement joins TRBV5-1 to TRBJ2-7; D is possibly TRBD2 (5 bases). Trimming removed 0 bases at V and 3 bases at J, with 10 bases between. Germline CDR1 is SGHRS and CDR2 is YFSETQ. The CDR3 consists of 14 residues. CDR3 loop: CASSLVRDLYEQYF. CDR3 in DNA: TGCGCCAGCAGCTTGGTGAGGGATCTCTACGAGCAGTACTTC.

This rearrangement joins TRBV6-9 to TRBJ2-2; 8 nucleotides align to TRBD1. V lost 3 bases and J lost 6; bases outside the gene matches: 3. Germline V gene sequence: CDR1 MNHGY, CDR2 SVAAGI. The CDR3 runs to 14 residues. This chain's CDR3 is CASSYDRGPGELFF. The CDR3 region has the DNA TGTGCCAGCAGTTACGACAGGGGCCCCGGGGAGCTGTTTTTT.

This clonotype was counted at least ten times. This chain connects TRBV7-9 to TRBJ2-7; D gene unclear. The CDR3 is 14 residues long. Germline CDR1 is SEHNR and CDR2 is FQNEAQ (reference sequence). V lost 5 bases and J lost 9, with 20 bases in between. The CDR3 DNA sequence: TGTGCCAGCAGCAGGGAAGATACCATCCGGGTGCAGTACTTC. Translating it yields CASSREDTIRVQYF.

This clonotype was seen many times. The V call is TRBV2, the J call TRBJ1-1; 8 nucleotides match TRBD1. The germline V gene has CDR1 SNHLY and CDR2 FYNNEI. V trimming: 8 bases; J trimming: 5 bases; junction bases outside the gene matches: 16. The CDR3 is 16 residues long. The CDR3 reads CASVEETGVSGTEAFF. The DNA of the CDR3 is TGTGCCAGCGTAGAAGAGACAGGGGTGAGCGGGACTGAAGCTTTCTTT.

This clonotype came up a few times. The rearrangement links TRBV3-1 to TRBJ1-2; TRBD1 agrees at 11 bases. This CDR3 is built from 15 residues. V lost 5 bases to trimming and J lost 8 bases; unmatched junction nucleotides: 10. Germline V gene lookup returns CDR1 LGHDT and CDR2 YNNKEL (reference sequence). The CDR3 loop is CASSSRRTGGAGYTF. The CDR3 DNA reads as TGTGCCAGCAGCTCCAGACGGACAGGGGGCGCGGGCTACACCTTC.

This clonotype was seen at least ten times. The rearrangement joins TRBV27 to TRBJ2-7, with 11 bases matching TRBD1. Germline lookup yields CDR1 MNHEY and CDR2 SMNVEV (reference sequence). There are 16 residues in the CDR3. V shed 5 bases and J 6 bases; nucleotides not matched to a gene: 12. The DNA for the CDR3 is TGTGCCAGCAGTAGATTACTCGGACAGGGGGCAAGCGAGCAGTACTTC. This gives the protein CASSRLLGQGASEQYF.

This sequence joins TRBV10-2 and TRBJ2-5; 8 bases fit TRBD1. CDR3 length: 14 amino acids. The ends lost 4 bases at V and 5 bases at J; junction bases unmatched: 6. Germline V CDR1 and CDR2: WSHSY, SAAADI. The CDR3 spells CASSAPGGWETQYF. The CDR3 region has the DNA TGCGCCAGCAGTGCACCAGGGGGCTGGGAGACCCAGTACTTC.

This clonotype has at least ten counts. The chain uses TRBV6-5 and TRBJ2-7; D uncertain. Germline loops: CDR1 MNHEY, CDR2 SVGAGI. With 4 bases removed from V and 3 bases from J, the gap between germline ends came to 10 bases. The CDR3 has 13 residues. CDR3 region: CASSFLRGYEQYF. The CDR3, as DNA: TGTGCCAGCAGTTTCCTTCGCGGCTACGAGCAGTACTTC.

In this sample, this clonotype turned up many times. The V call is TRBV28, the J call TRBJ2-3, with D unresolved. Per the germline V gene, CDR1 is MDHEN and CDR2 is SYDVKM. The ends were cut back, 6 bases at V and 2 bases at J, with 21 bases in the middle. The length of the CDR3 is 17 residues. The CDR3 protein is CASSYQDQPSPTDTQYF. In nucleotides, the CDR3 is TGTGCCAGCAGCTATCAGGACCAACCGTCCCCCACAGATACGCAGTATTTT.

This clonotype was found many times. The chain recombines TRBV11-2 with TRBJ2-2, with TRBD1 matching over 7 bases. CDR3 length: 14 amino acids. V lost 7 bases, J lost 3 bases, and 5 bases stayed unmatched. CDR1 and CDR2 (germline): SGHAT, FQNNGV. CDR3 amino acids: CASTHTGDTGELFF. In DNA form, the CDR3 reads TGTGCCAGCACCCATACAGGGGACACCGGGGAGCTGTTTTTT.